This TCR beta chain was captured by sequencing in a study of beta chain features in type 1 diabetes. Expressed TCRB transcripts got sequenced, as all isolated RNA was reverse transcribed. Measured with immunoSEQ multiplex PCR; TCRdb has only the in-frame clones, and not every one. The table includes about 340,000 clones, around 7.6% detected once. Specimen: central memory CD4+ T cells from blood. The TCR sequence derives from a woman aged 18-29 years in good health.

The CDR3 reads CASSPIGGNTGELFF. The CDR3 DNA is TGTGCCAGCTCACCCATAGGGGGCAACACCGGGGAGCTGTTTTTT. This chain connects TRBV18 to TRBJ2-2; 7 nucleotides match TRBD1. This CDR3 contains 15 residues. The junction had 3 bases not matched to a gene; V was cut back by 3 bases and J by 2 bases. CDR1 KGHSH and CDR2 LQKENI come from the germline V gene.